The 8 T cell receptor beta chains reported below all come from one sample, sequenced in a study of blood T cell repertoires in COVID-19. Generated by immunoSEQ multiplex PCR, the TCRdb table keeps only in-frame clones and is missing some. The table shows about 140,000 clones, with roughly 78% occurring only once. The sample consisted of peripheral blood. The receptor set was obtained from a man aged 60-69 years with acute or convalescent COVID-19.

This clone was found a few times. The chain couples TRBV27 to TRBJ1-6, with 10 bases matching TRBD1. The CDR3 spans 14 residues. V was pared by 5 bases and J by 9 bases, with 4 bases of the junction left unmatched. CDR1 and CDR2 (germline): MNHEY, SMNVEV (reference sequence). CDR3 DNA sequence: TGTGCCAGCAGTCGGACAGGGGGTGGTTCACCCCTCCACTTT. Amino acid sequence: CASSRTGGGSPLHF.

Here the CDR3 reads CASSLLRQGGTEAFF. In DNA, the CDR3 is TGTGCCAGTAGCCTCCTCAGACAGGGAGGAACTGAAGCTTTCTTT. The chain has TRBV19 and TRBJ1-1; 7 positions agree with TRBD1. The CDR3 runs 15 residues. The ends lost 6 bases at V and 5 bases at J; junction bases unmatched: 12. The germline V gene encodes CDR1 LNHDA and CDR2 SQIVND (reference sequence). The complete variable domain, with remaining parts taken from reference TRBV19 and TRBJ1-1, reads DGGITQSPKYLFRKEGQNVTLSCEQNLNHDAMYWYRQDPGQGLRLIYYSQIVNDFQKGDIAEGYSVSREKKESFPLTVTSAQKNPTAFYLCASSLLRQGGTEAFFGQGTRLTVV.

The chain is built from TRBV5-1 and TRBJ2-7; TRBD2 aligns across 15 bases. From germline, CDR1 is SGHRS and CDR2 YFSETQ. The CDR3 has 18 residues. J gave up 0 bases and V 3 bases, and 7 bases lay outside the gene matches. The CDR3 bases are TGCGCCAGCAGCTCGGGACTAGCGGGAGGATCGAACTCCTACGAGCAGTACTTC. Protein: CASSSGLAGGSNSYEQYF. Based on the CDR3 plus reference TRBV5-1 and TRBJ2-7, the full variable domain is KAGVTQTPRYLIKTRGQQVTLSCSPISGHRSVSWYQQTPGQGLQFLFEYFSETQRNKGNFPGRFSGRQFSNSRSEMNVSTLELGDSALYLCASSSGLAGGSNSYEQYFGPGTRLTVT.

V is TRBV5-1 and J is TRBJ1-2; 9 nucleotides match TRBD1. This CDR3 contains 15 residues. The junction had 8 bases not matched to a gene; V was cut back by 3 bases and J by 5 bases. From germline, CDR1 is SGHRS and CDR2 YFSETQ. CDR3 loop: CASSSKDRGGYGYTF. CDR3 coding DNA: TGCGCCAGCAGCTCTAAGGACAGGGGAGGGTATGGCTACACCTTC.

The chain carries TRBV5-4 and TRBJ2-1; 8 nucleotides match TRBD2. The germline CDR1 and CDR2 sequences are SGHNT and YYREEE (reference sequence). The junction had 5 bases not matched to a gene; V was cut back by 0 bases and J by 3 bases. This CDR3 is 16 amino acids long. The CDR3 loop is CASSLGTSGLYNEQFF. CDR3 in DNA: TGTGCCAGCAGCTTGGGTACTAGCGGACTCTACAATGAGCAGTTCTTC.

The V call is TRBV3-1 (or the pseudogene TRBV3-2), the J call TRBJ1-2; D unclear. CDR3 length equals 15 residues. Trimming pared 4 bases from V and 4 bases from J, leaving 16 bases between. Looked up from germline, CDR1 is LGHDT and CDR2 is YNNKEL (reference sequence). The CDR3, as DNA: TGTGCCAGCAGCCGAGGGCAAGACCTTCGCTATGGCTACACCTTC. Its translation: CASSRGQDLRYGYTF.

The chain links TRBV29-1 to TRBJ2-5; 8 nucleotides agree with TRBD2. After removal of 7 bases from V and 3 bases from J, the junction contained 10 bases not matched to a gene. The CDR3 runs to 14 residues. From germline, CDR1 is SQVTM and CDR2 ANQGSEA. CDR3 DNA sequence: TGCAGCGCCACCTCCGGGACTAGAAAAGAGACCCAGTACTTC. It codes for CSATSGTRKETQYF. The variable domain in full, completed from reference TRBV29-1 and TRBJ2-5, reads SAVISQKPSRDICQRGTSLTIQCQVDSQVTMMFWYRQQPGQSLTLIATANQGSEATYESGFVIDKFPISRPNLTFSTLTVSNMSPEDSSIYLCSATSGTRKETQYFGPGTRLLVL.

This clone has just a few counts. The chain links TRBV29-1 to TRBJ2-7, with 15 bases that match TRBD2. The CDR3 has 13 residues. CDR1 is SQVTM, CDR2 ANQGSEA, per germline. V trimming: 7 bases; J trimming: 6 bases; junction bases outside the gene matches: 4. The CDR3 sequence is CSAEGLAGGEQYF. DNA for the CDR3: TGCAGCGCCGAGGGACTAGCGGGGGGCGAGCAGTACTTC.